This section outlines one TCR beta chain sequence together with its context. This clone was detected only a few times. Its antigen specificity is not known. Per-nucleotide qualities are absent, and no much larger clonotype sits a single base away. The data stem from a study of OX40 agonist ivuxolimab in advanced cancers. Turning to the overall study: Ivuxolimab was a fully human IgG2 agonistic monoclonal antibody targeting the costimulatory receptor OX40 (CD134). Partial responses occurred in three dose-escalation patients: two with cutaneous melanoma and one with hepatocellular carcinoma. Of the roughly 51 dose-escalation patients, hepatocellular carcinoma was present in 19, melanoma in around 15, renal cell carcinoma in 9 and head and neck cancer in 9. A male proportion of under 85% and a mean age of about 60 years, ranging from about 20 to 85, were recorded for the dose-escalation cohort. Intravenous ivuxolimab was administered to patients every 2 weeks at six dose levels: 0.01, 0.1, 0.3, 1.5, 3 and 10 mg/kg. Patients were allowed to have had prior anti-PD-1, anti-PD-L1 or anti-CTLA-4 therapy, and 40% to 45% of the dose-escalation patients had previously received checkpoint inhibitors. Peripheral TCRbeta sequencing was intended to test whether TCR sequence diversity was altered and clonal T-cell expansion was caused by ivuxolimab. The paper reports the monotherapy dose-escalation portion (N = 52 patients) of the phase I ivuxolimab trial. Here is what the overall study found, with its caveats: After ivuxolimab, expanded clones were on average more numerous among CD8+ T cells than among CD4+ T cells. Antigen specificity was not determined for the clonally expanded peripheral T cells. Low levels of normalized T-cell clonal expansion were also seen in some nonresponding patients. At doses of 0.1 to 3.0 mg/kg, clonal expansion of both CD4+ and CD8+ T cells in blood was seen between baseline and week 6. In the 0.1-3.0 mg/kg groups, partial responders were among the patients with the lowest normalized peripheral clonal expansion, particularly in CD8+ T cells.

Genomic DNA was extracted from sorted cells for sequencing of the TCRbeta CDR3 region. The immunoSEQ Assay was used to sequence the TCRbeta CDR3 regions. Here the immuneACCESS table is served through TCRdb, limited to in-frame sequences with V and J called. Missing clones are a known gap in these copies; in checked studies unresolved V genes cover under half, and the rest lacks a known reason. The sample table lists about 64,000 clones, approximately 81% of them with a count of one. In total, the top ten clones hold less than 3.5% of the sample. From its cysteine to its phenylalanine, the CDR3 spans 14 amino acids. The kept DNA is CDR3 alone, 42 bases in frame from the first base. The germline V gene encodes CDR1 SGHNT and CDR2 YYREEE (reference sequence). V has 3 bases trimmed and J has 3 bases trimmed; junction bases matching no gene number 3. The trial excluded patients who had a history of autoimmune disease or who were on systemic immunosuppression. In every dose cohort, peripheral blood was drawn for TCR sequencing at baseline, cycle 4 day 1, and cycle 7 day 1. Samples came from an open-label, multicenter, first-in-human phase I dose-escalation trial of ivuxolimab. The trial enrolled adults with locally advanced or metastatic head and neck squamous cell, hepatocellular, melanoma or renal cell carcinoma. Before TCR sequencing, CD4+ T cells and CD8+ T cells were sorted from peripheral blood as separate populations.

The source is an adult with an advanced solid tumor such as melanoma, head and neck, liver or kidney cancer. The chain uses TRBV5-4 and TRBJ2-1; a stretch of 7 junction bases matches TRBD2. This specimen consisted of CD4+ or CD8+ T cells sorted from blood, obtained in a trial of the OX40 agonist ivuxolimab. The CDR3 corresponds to CASSSSSGYNEQFF. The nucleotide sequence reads TGTGCCAGCAGCTCCTCTAGCGGCTACAATGAGCAGTTCTTC.